The text below deals with one TCR beta chain. This clone was counted only a few times. There is no known antigen for this receptor. Per-nucleotide qualities are absent, and no much larger clonotype sits a single base away. These data are taken from a study of control samples from healthy donors and cancer patients (dated by TCRdb to the early 2020s). Library preparation used the immunoSEQ multiplex PCR assay. Not all clones reach the TCRdb copy of this immuneACCESS table, which keeps in-frame sequences only. Checked studies attribute under half of the gap to unresolved V genes and leave the rest unexplained. The sample includes around 84,000 clones, with 75% to 95% observed a single time. Of the sample, less than 20% falls within the top ten clones. From cysteine to phenylalanine, the CDR3 is 13 amino acids long. Of the read, only the CDR3 DNA is kept; its 39 bases are in frame from base 1. CDR1 is given as SQVTM and CDR2 as ANQGSEA, both from the germline V gene. Trimming removed 0 bases from V and 0 bases from J, leaving 6 bases between the germline ends.

The sequence links TRBV29-1 to TRBJ2-7, with the D gene not confidently named. The source of this sequence is a man younger than 45 in good health. Input material: blood. The bases are TGCAGCGTTGAAGACAGTAGCTCCTACGAGCAGTACTTC. It is translated as CSVEDSSSYEQYF.